This T cell receptor (beta chain) came from a study of CD8+ T cells in alopecia areata. CDR3 size: 14 residues. The germline gives CDR1 SGHRS, CDR2 YFSETQ. V was clipped by 1 base and J by 1 base, with 8 bases between them. Reverse transcription of extracted RNA yielded cDNA, which provided the sequencing template. The assay was immunoSEQ multiplex PCR, and TCRdb's table has in-frame clones only and misses some. The sample includes more than 150,000 clones, 55% to 70% seen only once; the top ten take 3.3%. Described treatment: oral pan-JAK inhibitor, 5-10 mg twice daily. This chain uses TRBV5-1 with TRBJ2-5; D not resolved. Sequenced here: CD4+ T cells sorted from blood, sampled at week 4, from a patient treated with tofacitinib. The sequence derives from a human donor with alopecia areata. The CDR3 nucleotides are TGCGCCAGCAGCTTGCCCACCACCCAAGAGACCCAGTACTTC. Protein product: CASSLPTTQETQYF.